The 9 T cell receptor beta chains given below trace back to one sample, sequenced in a study of blood T cell repertoires in COVID-19. Only in-frame clones appear in the TCRdb table, and some are missing; sequencing was by immunoSEQ multiplex PCR. Of under 200,000 clones listed, approximately 80% were seen once; the top ten hold more than 7%. Sequences were obtained from peripheral blood. The receptors shown here come from a woman older than 75 with active or convalescent COVID-19.

The chain is built from TRBV30 and TRBJ1-5; 8 nucleotides match TRBD1. The CDR3 has 13 amino acids. V dropped 2 bases and J dropped 7; count of bases not matched to a gene: 4. CDR1 and CDR2 (germline): GTSNPN, SVGIG (reference sequence). The CDR3 loop reads CAWSSGGEQPQHF. For the CDR3, the DNA is TGTGCCTGGAGTTCAGGGGGCGAACAGCCCCAGCATTTT.

CDR3 loop: CASRPRELGTGTEKLFF. The CDR3 DNA follows: TGCGCCAGCCGCCCCAGGGAATTGGGGACAGGGACGGAAAAACTGTTTTTT. The genes are TRBV5-1 and TRBJ1-4, with 9 bases lining up with TRBD1. The germline gives CDR1 SGHRS, CDR2 YFSETQ. The length of the CDR3 is 17 residues. V dropped 7 bases and J dropped 8; count of bases not matched to a gene: 18.

The chain joins TRBV6-5 to TRBJ1-2; a possible D gene is TRBD1 (5 bases). With 6 bases removed from V and 4 bases from J, the gap between germline ends came to 9 bases. The CDR3 sequence is 12 residues long. Germline CDR1 and CDR2: MNHEY and SVGAGI. The CDR3 here is CASRGRLYGYTF. The CDR3 nucleotides read TGTGCCAGCAGGGGGCGGCTCTATGGCTACACCTTC.

This clone was seen a single time. The J gene is TRBJ1-4, the V gene TRBV2, with D hard to call. Germline V lookup: CDR1 SNHLY, CDR2 FYNNEI. V lost 8 bases, J lost 8 bases, and 18 bases lay in between. The CDR3 covers 14 residues. The chain's CDR3 is CASQTGMSNEKLFF. CDR3 bases: TGTGCCAGCCAGACCGGGATGTCGAACGAAAAACTGTTTTTT. The complete variable domain, with remaining parts taken from reference TRBV2 and TRBJ1-4, reads EPEVTQTPSHQVTQMGQEVILRCVPISNHLYFYWYRQILGQKVEFLVSFYNNEISEKSEIFDDQFSVERPDGSNFTLKIRSTKLEDSAMYFCASQTGMSNEKLFFGSGTQLSVL.

This clone was seen only a few times. The gene calls are TRBV6-5 and TRBJ1-5, with D perhaps matching TRBD1 (5 bases). Germline V lookup: CDR1 MNHEY, CDR2 SVGAGI. The length of the CDR3 is 14 residues. The V and J ends lost 6 bases and 4 bases respectively, with 13 bases between them. In DNA, the CDR3 is TGTGCCAGCAGCGACGGCGGGGGGAATCAGCCCCAGCATTTT. Amino acid sequence: CASSDGGGNQPQHF.

The chain carries TRBV6-6 and TRBJ2-7, with a tentative D call TRBD1 (5 bases). Trimming shortened V by 7 bases and J by 2 bases, and 12 bases separated the two germline ends. Germline V gene lookup returns CDR1 MNHNY and CDR2 SVGAGI (reference sequence). The CDR3 covers 13 residues. The CDR3 is CASNPGPTYEQYF. The DNA for the CDR3 is TGTGCCAGCAACCCAGGGCCAACCTACGAGCAGTACTTC.

The chain has TRBV9 and TRBJ1-6, with 8 bases fitting TRBD1. Trimming removed 5 bases from V and 7 bases from J; junction bases left unmatched: 11. In germline, CDR1 is SGDLS, CDR2 YYNGEE. This CDR3 has 16 amino acids. The CDR3 coding sequence is TGTGCCAGCAGTAGCGTAATGGGGACAGGCAATTCACCCCTCCACTTT. It yields the protein CASSSVMGTGNSPLHF. Together with reference TRBV9 and TRBJ1-6, the CDR3 gives the full variable domain: DSGVTQTPKHLITATGQRVTLRCSPRSGDLSVYWYQQSLDQGLQFLIQYYNGEERAKGNILERFSAQQFPDLHSELNLSSLELGDSALYFCASSSVMGTGNSPLHFGNGTRLTVT.

The genes are TRBV6-5 and TRBJ1-2; 10 bases map to TRBD1. CDR1 is MNHEY and CDR2 is SVGAGI in the germline V gene. V trimming: 4 bases; J trimming: 4 bases; junction bases outside the gene matches: 6. The CDR3 has 15 amino acids. The CDR3 spells CASSSPGQGLYGYTF. CDR3 DNA sequence: TGTGCCAGCAGTTCCCCGGGACAGGGGCTCTATGGCTACACCTTC.

V is TRBV5-1 and J is TRBJ2-3, with no clear D. Germline V gene lookup returns CDR1 SGHRS and CDR2 YFSETQ. The CDR3 sequence is 15 residues long. V dropped 0 bases and J dropped 2 bases, with 10 bases sitting between them. CDR3 in DNA: TGCGCCAGCAGCTTGGGACAAATTATCACAGATACGCAGTATTTT. Protein: CASSLGQIITDTQYF.